The clone carrying this T cell receptor beta chain was counted between two and nine times. This record comes from a study of tumor T cells in aggressive B-cell lymphoma. With V trimmed by 4 bases and J by 3 bases, 2 bases remained unmatched. In germline, CDR1 is SGHNT, CDR2 YYREEE (reference sequence). The CDR3 length is 14 residues. Profiling relied on immunoSEQ multiplex PCR, and the TCRdb table lists in-frame clones only, not all of them. This sample has about 9,000 clones, with 80% to 90% found just once. The rearrangement uses TRBV5-4 and TRBJ2-5; 11 bases fit TRBD2. The sample taken for sequencing was tumor tissue. The clonotype originates from an adult with diffuse large B cell lymphoma. The CDR3 bases are TGTGCCAGCAGCGAGGGACTAGCGGAAGAGACCCAGTACTTC. It translates to CASSEGLAEETQYF.